These T cell receptor beta chains were read from a single sample in a study of blood T cells in healthy people across ages. TCRdb re-called the 5' RACE reads with MiXCR, one entry per CDR3 protein. The sample includes fewer than 2 million distinct CDR3 sequences, about two fifths of them seen just once. The sequencing sample was made of blood. The receptors stem from a human donor in good health. CDR3s include the opening cysteine and the closing phenylalanine or tryptophan. The D gene is left open where the match is weak. Expanded clones are given a class, and other clones once, few, many or no size at all.

>TRBJ2-5|TRBV7-8|NA|NA
CASSPTHRRQETQYF
TGTGCCAGCAGCCCCACCCACCGGAGACAAGAGACCCAGTACTTC
>TRBJ1-2|TRBV2|NA|NA
CASSNRDALYGYTF
TGTGCCAGCAGTAACCGGGACGCTCTCTATGGCTACACCTTC
>TRBJ2-4|TRBV12-5|NA|TRBD1
CASGSGQGNIQYF
TGTGCTAGTGGTTCGGGACAGGGAAACATTCAGTACTTC
>TRBJ2-2|TRBV6-6|few|NA
CASSYSGQNNGELFF
TGTGCCAGCAGTTACTCCGGGCAAAATAACGGGGAGCTGTTTTTT
>TRBJ2-7|TRBV20-1|NA|TRBD2
CSATKAGSSYKQYF
TGCAGTGCGACTAAAGCGGGGAGCTCCTACAAGCAGTACTTC
>TRBJ2-1|TRBV5-6|NA|TRBD2
CASSLDQGGNNEQFF
TGTGCCAGCAGCTTAGACCAGGGAGGGAACAATGAGCAGTTCTTC
>TRBJ2-7|TRBV7-8|NA|NA
CASSLALWRGSYVQYF
TGTGCCAGCAGCTTAGCCCTATGGAGGGGGTCCTACGTGCAGTACTTC
>TRBJ2-1|TRBV29-1|NA|NA
CSLESSSYNEQFF
TGCAGCCTGGAGTCCAGCTCCTACAATGAGCAGTTCTTC
>TRBJ2-7|TRBV5-1|NA|TRBD2
CASSAGEKAYEQYF
TGCGCCAGCAGCGCGGGGGAGAAGGCCTACGAGCAGTACTTC
>TRBJ2-5|TRBV20-1|NA|NA
CSARGFRQTQETQYF
TGCAGTGCTAGAGGGTTCAGACAGACACAAGAGACCCAGTACTTC
>TRBJ2-7|TRBV7-2|few|NA
CASSLVSPPYEQYF
TGTGCCAGCAGCTTAGTGTCGCCGCCCTACGAGCAGTACTTC
>TRBJ2-7|TRBV19|NA|NA
CASSTYENLEQYF
TGTGCCAGTAGTACCTATGAGAACCTCGAGCAGTACTTC
>TRBJ2-1|TRBV6-5|NA|TRBD1
CASSWDRVNEQFF
TGTGCCAGCAGTTGGGACAGGGTCAATGAGCAGTTCTTC
>TRBJ1-2|TRBV15|few|NA
CATSRDPGRFDGYTF
TGTGCCACCAGCAGAGATCCGGGGCGGTTTGATGGCTACACCTTC
>TRBJ1-2|TRBV4-1|NA|NA
CASSQRSYGYTF
TGCGCCAGCAGCCAGCGCTCCTATGGCTACACCTTC
>TRBJ2-7|TRBV5-6|NA|NA
CASSFQTIYEQYF
TGTGCCAGCAGCTTTCAAACGATCTACGAGCAGTACTTC
>TRBJ2-7|TRBV29-1|many|NA
CSVGSHEQYF
TGCAGCGTTGGATCACACGAGCAGTACTTC
>TRBJ2-3|TRBV7-9|NA|TRBD1
CASSSGQGGSTDTQYF
TGTGCCAGCAGCTCCGGACAGGGTGGCAGCACAGATACGCAGTATTTT
>TRBJ2-1|TRBV5-5|few|TRBD2
CASNLGTSGKNEQFF
TGTGCCAGCAACCTTGGCACTAGCGGGAAGAATGAGCAGTTCTTC
>TRBJ2-3|TRBV7-3|NA|NA
CASSPLVGATQYF
TGTGCCAGCAGCCCCCTAGTGGGGGCGACGCAGTATTTT
>TRBJ1-1|TRBV4-1|NA|NA
CVSSQAGSKEAFF
TGCGTCAGCAGCCAAGCAGGTAGTAAAGAAGCTTTCTTT
>TRBJ2-1|TRBV12-3/TRBV12-4|NA|NA
CASTPLFSRDTYNEQFF
TGTGCCAGCACCCCCCTATTTTCCCGGGACACTTACAATGAGCAGTTCTTC
>TRBJ1-2|TRBV7-2|NA|TRBD1
CASSLEGTGNYGYTF
TGTGCCAGCAGCTTAGAGGGGACAGGGAACTATGGCTACACCTTC
>TRBJ2-6|TRBV25-1|NA|NA
CASSEYVSSGANVLTF
TGTGCCAGCAGTGAATATGTAAGCTCTGGGGCCAACGTCCTGACTTTC
>TRBJ1-2|TRBV5-1|NA|TRBD1
CASSSTGTGTNYGYTF
TGCGCCAGCAGCTCGACCGGGACAGGAACTAACTATGGCTACACCTTC
>TRBJ1-5|TRBV7-9|NA|NA
CASRPLGLRGPYSNQPQHF
TGTGCCAGCAGGCCCTTAGGTCTAAGGGGTCCATATAGCAATCAGCCCCAGCATTTT
>TRBJ2-1|TRBV4-1|few|NA
CASSPGRTPYNEQFF
TGCGCCAGCAGCCCAGGACGAACTCCTTACAATGAGCAGTTCTTC